This entry lists 21 T cell receptor beta chains sequenced from one sample in a study of blood T cell repertoires in COVID-19. The assay was immunoSEQ multiplex PCR, and TCRdb's table has in-frame clones only and misses some. The table lists about 160,000 clones, 87% of them singletons. The sample taken for sequencing was peripheral blood. The receptors shown here come from an older woman who had recovered from COVID-19.

CDR3 residues: CASSLGAGREAFF. The CDR3 DNA reads TGCGCCAGCAGCTTGGGTGCGGGCAGGGAAGCTTTCTTT. The chain uses TRBV5-1 and TRBJ1-1, with D hard to call. The V end lost 0 bases, the J end lost 8 bases, and 11 bases lay between the germline ends. Germline loops: CDR1 SGHRS, CDR2 YFSETQ. This CDR3 is built from 13 residues.

The CDR3 spells CATSDFLGQGQFF. Written as DNA, the CDR3 is TGTGCCACCAGTGATTTTCTGGGACAGGGGCAGTTCTTC. This rearrangement joins TRBV24-1 to TRBJ2-1, with 9 bases that match TRBD1. CDR1 and CDR2 from the germline V gene are KGHDR and SFDVKD. V was clipped by 1 base and J by 12 bases; unmatched bases: 3. The CDR3 is 13 residues long.

V and J are TRBV7-2 and TRBJ2-7; TRBD1 matches 7 bases. The CDR3 spans 14 residues. Germline V lookup: CDR1 SGHTA, CDR2 FQGNSA. The J segment lost 5 bases and the V segment lost 4 bases, leaving 8 bases of the junction unmatched. CDR3: CASSSPNRGHEQYF. DNA of the CDR3: TGTGCCAGCAGCTCCCCAAACAGGGGACACGAGCAGTACTTC.

J is TRBJ2-7 and V is TRBV11-1; 11 bases are shared with TRBD2. After removal of 4 bases from V and 2 bases from J, the junction contained 4 bases not matched to a gene. The CDR3 has 15 residues. The germline gives CDR1 SGHAT, CDR2 FQDESV (reference sequence). DNA for the CDR3: TGTGCCAGCAGCTATAGCGGGGGGGATACCTACGAGCAGTACTTC. It codes for CASSYSGGDTYEQYF.

The V call is TRBV10-1, the J call TRBJ1-5; 7 bases align to TRBD1. Per germline, CDR1 WNHNN and CDR2 SYGVQD (reference sequence). This CDR3 spans 15 amino acids. The trim removed 6 bases at V and 2 bases at J, leaving 7 bases unmatched. The CDR3 coding sequence is TGCGCCAGCAGCGGAGGGGGCCCGGGCAATCAGCCCCAGCATTTT. Translation gives CASSGGGPGNQPQHF.

CDR3: CASSRQGAMNTEAFF. CDR3 DNA: TGTGCCAGCAGCCGACAGGGAGCCATGAACACTGAAGCTTTCTTT. The chain uses TRBV4-2 and TRBJ1-1; TRBD1 agrees at 7 bases. The CDR3 consists of 15 residues. The J segment lost 0 bases and the V segment lost 4 bases, leaving 5 bases of the junction unmatched. CDR1 LGHNA and CDR2 YNFKEQ come from the germline V gene.

CDR3 protein: CASSLAGDYEQYF. CDR3 bases: TGTGCCAGCAGCTTAGCGGGGGATTACGAGCAGTACTTC. This rearrangement joins TRBV7-3 to TRBJ2-7; 7 nucleotides align to TRBD2. This CDR3 is built from 13 residues. The germline V gene encodes CDR1 SGHTA and CDR2 FQGTGA. V lost 2 bases to trimming and J lost 4 bases; unmatched junction nucleotides: 2. Based on the CDR3 plus reference TRBV7-3 and TRBJ2-7, the full variable domain is GAGVSQTPSNKVTEKGKYVELRCDPISGHTALYWYRQSLGQGPEFLIYFQGTGAADDSGLPNDRFFAVRPEGSVSTLKIQRTERGDSAVYLCASSLAGDYEQYFGPGTRLTVT.

The V call is TRBV5-1, the J call TRBJ2-2; D might be TRBD1 (6 bases). Germline CDR1 and CDR2: SGHRS and YFSETQ. This CDR3 spans 16 amino acids. V lost 0 bases to trimming and J lost 7 bases, with 16 bases between them. The CDR3 nucleotides read TGCGCCAGCAGCTTGGTTAGGGGGATTAAAGGCGGGGAGCTGTTTTTT. This gives the protein CASSLVRGIKGGELFF.

This chain joins TRBV2 and TRBJ2-1; 8 bases map to TRBD1. After removal of 8 bases from V and 5 bases from J, the junction contained 5 bases not matched to a gene. The CDR3 covers 13 residues. The germline gives CDR1 SNHLY, CDR2 FYNNEI. This CDR3 reads CASAGTGHNEQFF. The CDR3 DNA sequence: TGTGCCAGCGCTGGGACAGGTCACAATGAGCAGTTCTTC.

The chain combines TRBV14 with TRBJ1-6; 8 bases fit TRBD1. The CDR3 runs 18 residues. The ends lost 4 bases at V and 0 bases at J; junction bases unmatched: 8. Germline V lookup: CDR1 SGHDN, CDR2 FVKESK. The DNA for the CDR3 is TGTGCCAGCAGCCTAGGACAGGGATCGGGCTCCTATAATTCACCCCTCCACTTT. This codes for CASSLGQGSGSYNSPLHF.

This chain links TRBV19 with TRBJ2-3; 9 bases align to TRBD2. The germline V gene encodes CDR1 LNHDA and CDR2 SQIVND (reference sequence). V gave up 5 bases and J gave up 3 bases; unmatched junction bases: 12. The CDR3 length is 17 residues. The chain's CDR3 is CASSASPTSGGTDTQYF. As DNA, the CDR3 is TGTGCCAGTAGTGCCTCTCCGACTAGCGGAGGGACAGATACGCAGTATTTT. Based on the CDR3 plus reference TRBV19 and TRBJ2-3, the full variable domain is DGGITQSPKYLFRKEGQNVTLSCEQNLNHDAMYWYRQDPGQGLRLIYYSQIVNDFQKGDIAEGYSVSREKKESFPLTVTSAQKNPTAFYLCASSASPTSGGTDTQYFGPGTRLTVL.

For the CDR3, the DNA is TGCGCCAGCAGCTTGGGTTCCGGGACAGGGGCCTACGAGCAGTACTTC. It is translated as CASSLGSGTGAYEQYF. The rearrangement joins TRBV5-1 to TRBJ2-7; 10 bases agree with TRBD1. V was pared by 0 bases and J by 2 bases, with 5 bases of the junction left unmatched. The CDR3 covers 16 residues. Germline CDR1 and CDR2: SGHRS and YFSETQ. The variable domain in full, with the rest retrieved from reference TRBV5-1 and TRBJ2-7, is KAGVTQTPRYLIKTRGQQVTLSCSPISGHRSVSWYQQTPGQGLQFLFEYFSETQRNKGNFPGRFSGRQFSNSRSEMNVSTLELGDSALYLCASSLGSGTGAYEQYFGPGTRLTVT.

This sequence joins TRBV7-2 and TRBJ1-6, with TRBD1 matching over 9 bases. Germline V gene sequence: CDR1 SGHTA, CDR2 FQGNSA. The CDR3 is made up of 15 amino acids. The V gene end was trimmed by 3 bases and the J gene end by 9 bases; junction bases not matched to a gene: 6. The CDR3 reads CASSFGTGLGSPLHF. The DNA for the CDR3 is TGTGCCAGCAGCTTCGGGACAGGGTTGGGTTCACCCCTCCACTTT.

The gene calls are TRBV15 and TRBJ2-5; TRBD2 matches 15 bases. The CDR3 is made up of 21 amino acids. Trimming cost V 3 bases and J 4 bases; bases outside gene matches: 18. The germline V gene encodes CDR1 LNHNV and CDR2 YYDKDF (reference sequence). CDR3 in amino acids: CATSRPERGTSGGRWLETQYF. The CDR3 DNA reads TGTGCCACCAGCAGGCCTGAGAGGGGGACTAGCGGGGGGCGTTGGTTAGAGACCCAGTACTTC.

V gene TRBV6-1 combines with J gene TRBJ1-5; maybe TRBD1 (5 bases). The germline V gene encodes CDR1 MNHNS and CDR2 SASEGT. The CDR3 runs 16 residues. The germline V and J ends were trimmed by 0 bases and 6 bases, with 15 bases remaining between them. CDR3 amino acids: CASSEALWGSVQPQHF. CDR3 DNA: TGTGCCAGCAGTGAAGCGCTGTGGGGCTCCGTTCAGCCCCAGCATTTT.

The chain has TRBV2 and TRBJ2-1; TRBD2 might be the D (7 bases). The CDR3 is 16 residues long. CDR1 is SNHLY, CDR2 FYNNEI, per germline. V was clipped by 6 bases and J by 7 bases, with 22 bases between them. This chain's CDR3 is CASSPRGGYVGNEQFF. CDR3 in DNA: TGTGCCAGCAGCCCGAGGGGGGGTTACGTCGGGAATGAGCAGTTCTTC.

This clone was counted only a few times. V gene TRBV5-1 combines with J gene TRBJ1-1; the match to TRBD1 covers 11 bases. The V gene's germline CDR1 is SGHRS and CDR2 YFSETQ. The CDR3 runs 14 residues. The ends lost 3 bases at V and 12 bases at J; junction bases unmatched: 10. In DNA form, the CDR3 reads TGCGCCAGCAGCTCTAACCGGGACAGGGGGGAGACTTTCTTT. Translation: CASSSNRDRGETFF.

CDR3 in DNA: TGTGCCAGCAGCCAAGAAGAGAGGCAGGGGGCCCAAGAGACCCAGTACTTC. Encoded protein: CASSQEERQGAQETQYF. The chain combines TRBV3-1 (or the pseudogene TRBV3-2) with TRBJ2-5; 8 nucleotides align to TRBD1. The junction had 7 bases not matched to a gene; V was cut back by 0 bases and J by 1 base. CDR3 length: 17 amino acids. The germline V gene encodes CDR1 LGHDT and CDR2 YNNKEL (reference sequence).

The rearrangement uses TRBV29-1 and TRBJ2-2; 7 bases are a match to TRBD1. Germline V lookup: CDR1 SQVTM, CDR2 ANQGSEA. V trimming: 6 bases; J trimming: 0 bases; junction bases outside the gene matches: 7. CDR3 length equals 15 residues. The CDR3 DNA follows: TGCAGCGTCTGGCCCGGGACAGCGAACACCGGGGAGCTGTTTTTT. Encoded protein: CSVWPGTANTGELFF.

For the CDR3, the DNA is TGTGCCAGCCGGTTGAGTTCCTCCTCCTACAATGAGCAGTTCTTC. It encodes CASRLSSSSYNEQFF. This chain connects TRBV6-6 to TRBJ2-1; D is undetermined. This CDR3 has 15 amino acids. The germline CDR1 and CDR2 sequences are MNHNY and SVGAGI (reference sequence). V gave up 8 bases and J gave up 0 bases, with 14 bases separating them.

This clone turned up a few times. This chain connects TRBV7-3 to TRBJ2-5; 8 positions agree with TRBD2. The CDR3 loop spans 15 amino acids. The germline CDR1 and CDR2 sequences are SGHTA and FQGTGA. With 5 bases clipped from V and 6 bases from J, the junction kept 11 bases outside the gene matches. CDR3 coding DNA: TGTGCCAGCAGCAAGAGCGGGGGAGCCCTGAAGACCCAGTACTTC. It yields the protein CASSKSGGALKTQYF.